This T cell receptor (beta chain) was captured by sequencing in a study of beta chain features in type 1 diabetes. Study observations and caveats: For cells with high TCR expression, cDNA sequencing could yield over-representation. A definitive answer on HLA type influencing TCRB rearrangement was not reached here. When Type 1 diabetes patients were examined, their TCRB CDR3s proved moderately but significantly shorter in all four CD4+ subsets.

Per the germline V gene, CDR1 is SGHTA and CDR2 is FQGNSA. This CDR3 has 12 residues. V lost 5 bases to trimming and J lost 7 bases, with 12 bases between them. Expressed TCRB transcripts got sequenced, as all isolated RNA was reverse transcribed. Assay: immunoSEQ multiplex PCR; the TCRdb copy retains only in-frame clones and omits some. The table has around 710,000 clones, around 11% seen once; the top ten hold 0.095% to 0.15%. This clone was picked up a small number of times. Its target is unknown. This sequence originates from a young man with type 1 diabetes. Sequencing was carried out using naive CD4+ T cells from blood. This chain links TRBV7-2 with TRBJ2-7; no clear D gene. CDR3 in amino acids: CASSESTVEQYF. The CDR3, as DNA: TGTGCCAGCAGCGAGTCGACGGTTGAGCAGTACTTC.